This T cell receptor beta chain was documented in a study of cytomegalovirus exposure and HLA in healthy donors. Study-wide findings and caveats: Roughly uniform sequencing depth across donors was assumed, possibly incorrectly. Later analysis identified several of the most significant clusters that appeared linked to common viral pathogens. According to an earlier analysis, most TCR beta V segments yielded productive rearrangements about 87% or about 30% of the time.

The PCR employed 60 Vbeta primers together with 13 Jbeta primers. Profiled with immunoSEQ multiplex PCR; TCRdb holds only in-frame clones, not every one. The profile shows 130,000 or so clones, 60% to 80% of them singletons. The CDR3 length is 16 residues. Germline V gene sequence: CDR1 MGHRA, CDR2 YSYEKL. Notes on this clone: Its target is unknown. One end of the junction varies from germline; a read error may be responsible.

The source is a woman aged 55-70 years in good health and CMV-seronegative. The material sequenced was PBMCs. The chain joins TRBV4-1 to TRBJ2-7; 10 positions agree with TRBD2. The CDR3 loop is CASSPSGLAGANERYF. The CDR3 DNA sequence: TGCGCCAGCAGCCCGAGTGGCCTAGCGGGAGCGAACGAGCGGTACTTC.